A selection of T cell receptor beta chains follows, all from one sample in a study of T cell repertoires and HLA-DP antigens. Their antigen targets remain unknown. Assay: immunoSEQ multiplex PCR; the TCRdb copy retains only in-frame clones and omits some. The data hold some 110,000 clones, with 80% to 95% observed a single time. Sequences were obtained from CD4+ T cells from PBMCs. All receptors come from a woman younger than 35 in good health and CMV-seronegative. Each CDR3 is given with its conserved first and last residue. The D gene is left open where the match is weak.

D gene	V gene	J gene	CDR3 DNA	CDR3 protein
TRBD2	TRBV7-9	TRBJ2-1	TGTGCCAGCAGCTTAGAGGGGACTAGCGGTCCCTACAATGAGCAGTTCTTC	CASSLEGTSGPYNEQFF
-	TRBV6-1	TRBJ1-2	TGTGCCAGCAGTGAATCACAGGACGGAGGTTTAGGCGGCTACACCTTC	CASSESQDGGLGGYTF
-	TRBV10-3	TRBJ2-1	TGTGCCATCCAGGGTAGCGGTAGGAATGAGCAGTTCTTC	CAIQGSGRNEQFF
-	TRBV9	TRBJ1-1	TGTGCCAGCAGCCCGGACGGGAACTTGAACACTGAAGCTTTCTTT	CASSPDGNLNTEAFF
-	TRBV5-4	TRBJ2-3	TGTGCCAGCAGCTTTAGCCCAGTCGATACGCAGTATTTT	CASSFSPVDTQYF
TRBD2	TRBV7-2	TRBJ2-5	TGTGCCAGCAGCTCAGGACTAGCGGGGGGCCAAGAGACCCAGTACTTC	CASSSGLAGGQETQYF
TRBD2	TRBV7-2	TRBJ2-3	TGTGCCAGCAGCTTCGGACTAGCGGGGGGGTCCACAGATACGCAGTATTTT	CASSFGLAGGSTDTQYF
TRBD2	TRBV5-4	TRBJ2-5	TGTGCCAGCAGCCCTTACCCGACTAGCGGGAGGTCTATAGTAACCCAGTACTTC	CASSPYPTSGRSIVTQYF
-	TRBV9	TRBJ2-3	TGTGCCAGCAGCGTAGAGGGCGGCACAGATACGCAGTATTTT	CASSVEGGTDTQYF
TRBD1	TRBV7-8	TRBJ1-2	TGTGCCAGCAGCTTGCGGTCGGGACAGAATCTCCTCTATGGCTACACCTTC	CASSLRSGQNLLYGYTF